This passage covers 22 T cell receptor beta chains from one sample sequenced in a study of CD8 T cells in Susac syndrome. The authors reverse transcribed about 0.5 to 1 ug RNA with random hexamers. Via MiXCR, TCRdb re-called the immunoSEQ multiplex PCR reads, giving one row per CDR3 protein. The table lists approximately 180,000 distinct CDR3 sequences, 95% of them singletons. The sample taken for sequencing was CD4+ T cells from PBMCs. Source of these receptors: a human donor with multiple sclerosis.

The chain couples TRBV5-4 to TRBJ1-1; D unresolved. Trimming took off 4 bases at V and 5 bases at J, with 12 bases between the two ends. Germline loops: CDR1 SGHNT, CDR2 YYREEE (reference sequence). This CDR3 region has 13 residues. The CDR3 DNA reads TGTGCCAGCAGCGCGGGTCACTGGACTGAAGCTTTCTTT. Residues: CASSAGHWTEAFF.

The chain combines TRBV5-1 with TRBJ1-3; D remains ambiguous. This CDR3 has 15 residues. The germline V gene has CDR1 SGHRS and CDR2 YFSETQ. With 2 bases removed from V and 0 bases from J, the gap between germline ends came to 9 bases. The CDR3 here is CASSLRQDSGNTIYF. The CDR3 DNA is TGCGCCAGCAGCTTACGACAAGACTCTGGAAACACCATATATTTT.

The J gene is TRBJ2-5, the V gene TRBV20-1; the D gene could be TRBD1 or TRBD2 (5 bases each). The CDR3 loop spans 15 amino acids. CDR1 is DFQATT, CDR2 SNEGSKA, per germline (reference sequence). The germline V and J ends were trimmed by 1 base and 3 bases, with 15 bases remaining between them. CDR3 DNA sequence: TGCAGTGCTAGAGCCGGGACCTCGCAGAAAGAGACCCAGTACTTC. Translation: CSARAGTSQKETQYF.

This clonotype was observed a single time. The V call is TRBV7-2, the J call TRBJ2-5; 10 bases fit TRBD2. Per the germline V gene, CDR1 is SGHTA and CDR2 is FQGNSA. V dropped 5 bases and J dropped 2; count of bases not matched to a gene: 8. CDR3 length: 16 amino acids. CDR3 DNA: TGTGCCAGCAGCAAAGCGGGGGGGCGAGCTCAAGAGACCCAGTACTTC. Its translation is CASSKAGGRAQETQYF.

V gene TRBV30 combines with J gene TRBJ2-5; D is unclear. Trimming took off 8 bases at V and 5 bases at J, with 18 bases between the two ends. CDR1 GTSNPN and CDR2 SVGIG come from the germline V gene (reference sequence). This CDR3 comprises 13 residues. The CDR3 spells CAHSSQPGETQYF. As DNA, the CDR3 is TGTGCCCACTCGTCTCAGCCCGGGGAGACCCAGTACTTC.

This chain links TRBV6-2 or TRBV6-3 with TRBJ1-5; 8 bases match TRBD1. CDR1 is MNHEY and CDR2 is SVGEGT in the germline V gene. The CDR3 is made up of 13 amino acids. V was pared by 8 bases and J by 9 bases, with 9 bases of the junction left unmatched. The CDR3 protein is CASSRDRSMPQHF. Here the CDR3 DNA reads TGTGCCAGCTCCCGGGACAGGTCCATGCCCCAGCATTTT.

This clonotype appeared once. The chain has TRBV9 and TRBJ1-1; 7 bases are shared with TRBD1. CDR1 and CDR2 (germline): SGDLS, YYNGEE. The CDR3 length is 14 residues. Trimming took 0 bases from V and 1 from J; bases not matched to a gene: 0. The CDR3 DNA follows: TGTGCCAGCAGCGTAGGACAGGGGAACACTGAAGCTTTCTTT. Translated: CASSVGQGNTEAFF.

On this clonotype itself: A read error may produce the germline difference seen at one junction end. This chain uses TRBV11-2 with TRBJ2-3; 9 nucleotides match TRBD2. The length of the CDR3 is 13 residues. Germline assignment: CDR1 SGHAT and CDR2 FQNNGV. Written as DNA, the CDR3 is TGTGCCAGCAGCCCCTTCGGGACTAGCTCCTTGTCTTTT. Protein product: CASSPFGTSSLSF.

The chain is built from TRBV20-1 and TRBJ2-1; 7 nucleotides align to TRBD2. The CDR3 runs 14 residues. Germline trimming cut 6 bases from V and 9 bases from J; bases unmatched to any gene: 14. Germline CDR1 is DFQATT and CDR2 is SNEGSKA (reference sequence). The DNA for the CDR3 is TGCAGTGCCCTACTAGCGACGGCCTCGGGTGAGCAGTTCTTC. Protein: CSALLATASGEQFF.

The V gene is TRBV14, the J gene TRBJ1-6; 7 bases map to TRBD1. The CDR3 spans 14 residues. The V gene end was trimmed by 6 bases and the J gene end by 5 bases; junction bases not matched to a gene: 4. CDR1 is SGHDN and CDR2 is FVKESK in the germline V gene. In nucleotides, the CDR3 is TGTGCCAGCAGGGAGGGACAGAATAATTCACCCCTCCACTTT. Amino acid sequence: CASREGQNNSPLHF.

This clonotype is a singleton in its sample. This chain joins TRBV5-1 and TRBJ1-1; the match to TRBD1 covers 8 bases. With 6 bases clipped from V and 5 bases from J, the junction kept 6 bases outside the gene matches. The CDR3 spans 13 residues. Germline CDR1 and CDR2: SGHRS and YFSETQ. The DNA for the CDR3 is TGCGCCAGCAACGGACAGGGCGGGACTGAAGCTTTCTTT. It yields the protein CASNGQGGTEAFF.

Here the CDR3 reads CASQFGGNSYEQYF. In DNA, the CDR3 is TGTGCCAGCCAGTTCGGCGGAAACTCCTACGAGCAGTACTTC. The chain recombines TRBV6-5 with TRBJ2-7; D gene uncertain. V was cut by 8 bases and J by 0 bases, with 14 bases left in between. Germline CDR1 reads MNHEY; CDR2 reads SVGAGI. The CDR3 spans 14 residues.

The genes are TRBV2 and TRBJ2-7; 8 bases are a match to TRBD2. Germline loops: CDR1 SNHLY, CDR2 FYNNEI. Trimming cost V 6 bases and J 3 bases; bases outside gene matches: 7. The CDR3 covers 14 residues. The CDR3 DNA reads TGTGCCAGCAGGGTCACTAGCGGCGGCTACGAGCAGTACTTC. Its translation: CASRVTSGGYEQYF.

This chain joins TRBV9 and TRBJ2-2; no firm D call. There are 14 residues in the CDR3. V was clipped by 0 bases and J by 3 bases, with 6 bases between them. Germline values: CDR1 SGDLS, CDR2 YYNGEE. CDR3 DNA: TGTGCCAGCAGCGTAGAACCGCACACCGGGGAGCTGTTTTTT. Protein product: CASSVEPHTGELFF.

Here the CDR3 reads CSVAWGDTQYF. The CDR3 DNA follows: TGCAGCGTTGCTTGGGGGGATACGCAGTATTTT. This chain joins TRBV29-1 and TRBJ2-3; either TRBD1 or TRBD2 may supply D (5 bases each). This CDR3 is built from 11 residues. The V gene lost 4 bases and the J gene lost 6 bases, with 8 bases spanning the gap. Germline-derived CDR1 and CDR2 are SQVTM and ANQGSEA.

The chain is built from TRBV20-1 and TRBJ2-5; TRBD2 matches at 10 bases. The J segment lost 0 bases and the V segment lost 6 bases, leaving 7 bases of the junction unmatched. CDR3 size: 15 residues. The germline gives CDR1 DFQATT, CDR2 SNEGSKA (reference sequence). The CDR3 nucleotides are TGCAGTGCGGGTAGGACTAGCGGATACCAAGAGACCCAGTACTTC. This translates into CSAGRTSGYQETQYF.

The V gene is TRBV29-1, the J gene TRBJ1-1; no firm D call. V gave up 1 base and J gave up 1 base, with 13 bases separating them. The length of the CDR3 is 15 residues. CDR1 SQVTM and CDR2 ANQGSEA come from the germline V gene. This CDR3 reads CSVEGLMVPNTEAFF. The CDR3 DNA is TGCAGCGTTGAAGGATTGATGGTCCCGAACACTGAAGCTTTCTTT.

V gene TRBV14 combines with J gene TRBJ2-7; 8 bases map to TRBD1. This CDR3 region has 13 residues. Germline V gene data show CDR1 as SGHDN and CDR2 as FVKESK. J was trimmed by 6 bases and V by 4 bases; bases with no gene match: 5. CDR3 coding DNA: TGTGCCAGCAGCCCCCCAGGGGGCTCCGAGCAGTACTTC. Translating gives CASSPPGGSEQYF.

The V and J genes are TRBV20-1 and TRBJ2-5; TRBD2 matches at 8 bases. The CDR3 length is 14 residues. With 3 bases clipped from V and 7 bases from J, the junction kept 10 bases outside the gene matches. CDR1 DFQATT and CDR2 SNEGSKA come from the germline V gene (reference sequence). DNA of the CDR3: TGCAGTGCTAGGGGGAGGGTAGCGGGGTCGACCCAGTACTTC. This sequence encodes CSARGRVAGSTQYF.

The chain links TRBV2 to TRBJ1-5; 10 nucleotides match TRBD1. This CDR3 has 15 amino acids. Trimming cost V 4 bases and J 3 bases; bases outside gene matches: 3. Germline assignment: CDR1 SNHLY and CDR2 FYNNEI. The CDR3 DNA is TGTGCCAGCAGTGCGGACAGGGGGAACAATCAGCCCCAGCATTTT. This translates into CASSADRGNNQPQHF.

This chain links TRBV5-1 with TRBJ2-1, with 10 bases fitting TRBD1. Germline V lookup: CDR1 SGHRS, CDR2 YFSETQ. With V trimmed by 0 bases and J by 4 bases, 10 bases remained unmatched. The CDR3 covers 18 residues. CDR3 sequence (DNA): TGCGCCAGCAGCTTGGCCCCCCCCGGACAGGGGGTTTACAATGAGCAGTTCTTC. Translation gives CASSLAPPGQGVYNEQFF.

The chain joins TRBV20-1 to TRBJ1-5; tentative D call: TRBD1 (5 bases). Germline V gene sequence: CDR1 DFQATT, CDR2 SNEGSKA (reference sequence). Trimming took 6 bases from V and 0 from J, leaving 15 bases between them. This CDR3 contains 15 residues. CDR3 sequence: CSAKRGDYSNQPQHF. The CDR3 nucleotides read TGCAGTGCCAAAAGGGGTGACTATAGCAATCAGCCCCAGCATTTT.